This T cell receptor (beta chain) was retrieved from a study of blood T cell repertoires in COVID-19. Whole-study context: Material from acute and convalescent COVID-19 was sourced from the United States, Italy and Spain.

Trimming shortened V by 5 bases and J by 8 bases, and 18 bases separated the two germline ends. The CDR3 length is 15 residues. Per germline, CDR1 SGHTA and CDR2 FQGNSA. TCRdb's copy holds only in-frame clones and misses some; the assay was immunoSEQ multiplex PCR. The table has more than 400,000 clones, 80% to 90% seen once. This TCR derives from a human donor in a cohort sampled during active COVID-19. The sample taken for sequencing was peripheral blood. This chain joins TRBV7-2 and TRBJ1-4, with unresolved D. The CDR3 coding sequence is TGTGCCAGCAGCCGCGTGACAAACCCCAGGGAAAAACTGTTTTTT. Translated: CASSRVTNPREKLFF.